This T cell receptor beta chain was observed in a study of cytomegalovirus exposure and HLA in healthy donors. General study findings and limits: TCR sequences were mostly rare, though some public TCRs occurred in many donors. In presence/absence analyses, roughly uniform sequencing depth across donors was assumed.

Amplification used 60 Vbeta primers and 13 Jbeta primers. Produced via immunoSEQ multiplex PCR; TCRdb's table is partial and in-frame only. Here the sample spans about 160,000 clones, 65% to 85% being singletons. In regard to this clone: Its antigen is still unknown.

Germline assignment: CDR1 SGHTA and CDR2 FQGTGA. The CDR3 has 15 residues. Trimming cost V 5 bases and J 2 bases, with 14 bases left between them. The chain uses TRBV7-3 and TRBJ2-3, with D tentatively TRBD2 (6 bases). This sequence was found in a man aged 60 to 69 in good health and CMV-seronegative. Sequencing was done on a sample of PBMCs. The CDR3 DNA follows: TGTGCCAGCAGCCCCCTGCGGGGCGACACAGATACGCAGTATTTT. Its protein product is CASSPLRGDTDTQYF.